Given below is one T cell receptor beta chain in context. This clone appeared a single time. Its antigen is still unknown. Within one base of it there is no much larger clone, and no base qualities were kept. The cohort was made up of 500 to 850 healthy bone marrow donors. At the time of sampling, every cohort member was nominally healthy, though immune exposures that went unrecorded were likely present. The donor tested CMV seropositive, placing the donor among the 250 to 350 seropositive members of the cohort. A peripheral blood sample was collected from each donor, and TCR beta sequencing was performed on peripheral blood mononuclear cells. The Qiagen DNeasy Blood Extraction Kit was used to extract genomic DNA from the blood cell samples. The record originates from a study of cytomegalovirus exposure and HLA in healthy donors (dated by TCRdb to about 2017). Looking at the study overall: An earlier analysis of 550 to 700 of the donors reported 276 Gb of sequence data and roughly 100 million unique TCR beta sequences from 150 million to 200 million T cells. About 300 gigabases of sequencing data and tens of millions of unique TCR sequences were included in an early release covering around 650 HLA-typed donors. Among the roughly 400 genotyped donors, more than 70% belonged to the genetic ancestry cluster associated with self-reported Caucasian donors. The study was designed to test whether signatures of past pathogen exposure could be identified by cataloging public T cell receptors. The T cell repertoires of several hundred subjects were profiled by immunosequencing and related to cytomegalovirus serostatus. Besides the first cohort of 500 to 700 subjects, a separate validation cohort made up of roughly 120 different subjects was used. To predict cytomegalovirus infection status, the study brought together high-throughput TCR immunosequencing, statistical association of individual TCRs with disease status, and machine learning. A later analysis re-analyzed previously published TCR beta repertoires from several hundred donors and added high-resolution HLA genotyping to study TCR occurrence patterns. Rather than using new phenotypic data, the later analysis identified candidate immune exposures from TCR beta sequences and from how often those sequences occurred across donors. An earlier analysis of several hundred of the donors applied high-throughput TCR beta sequencing to assess whether each TCR beta V gene segment acted as functional or pseudogenic. Donor age, sex, ethnicity and CMV serostatus were compiled together with the repertoire data. Genome-wide SNP genotypes for about three fifths of the roughly 670 donors were used in a later genetic analysis, which treated that subset as a discovery cohort. Every repertoire in the discovery cohort had been generated on one and the same sequencing platform. Both class I and class II loci were covered by HLA typing, at four-digit resolution. Typing coverage differed by locus: A, B, C, DRB1 and DQB1 were typed in roughly 620-630 donors, DQA1 in about 500, DPA1 in 600 to 610, and DPB1 in 400 to 490. Four to six DR-DQ haplotypes were handled as single units for association and clustering because linkage in the cohort was strong. Among some 400 genotyped donors of the cohort, an average of around 250,000 unique TCR beta nucleotide sequences was sequenced per donor, of which approximately 18% were non-productive. General study outcomes and caveats: Most TCR sequences were seen in very few donors, while some public TCRs were found in many individuals. The study gave a list of some 150 TCR beta chains associated with cytomegalovirus. Roughly uniform sequencing depth across donors was assumed in presence/absence analyses, although this assumption may not hold. It was suggested by the authors that the approach could potentially be generalized to other disease states and immunological phenotypes. The classifier was reported to diagnose cytomegalovirus status with high specificity and sensitivity in both the original cohort and the validation cohort. In a later analysis, most CMV-associated TCR beta chains were found to appear HLA-restricted, with HLA associations seemingly driven largely by CMV exposure. For the cohort, immune exposure information was limited to CMV serostatus. According to a later analysis, parvovirus B19, influenza, CMV and Epstein-Barr virus appeared linked to several top co-occurrence clusters. Compared with equally common non-associated chains, HLA-associated TCR beta chains in a later analysis were more clonally expanded and had lower generation probabilities. In vitro tests confirmed that a few of the cytomegalovirus-associated TCR beta chains recognize cytomegalovirus antigens. A group of highly shared sequence variants was considered likely to be a technical artifact of the sequencing pipeline. When HLA alleles, especially DR and DQ, strongly co-occurred, TCR associations were difficult to assign to individual alleles. A further reported finding was that TCR beta sequences accurately predicted the HLA-A and HLA-B alleles for most subjects in the first cohort. In a later analysis, some 18,000 TCR beta sequences were associated with specific HLA alleles at a false discovery rate of 0.05. The cohort was sequenced for TCR beta chains only, and without alpha or paired-chain data the features that could be detected were limited. Because HLA typing was unavailable for some donors at each locus, only the typed subset was used in association tests. V-gene and J-gene trimming of TCR beta chains was associated with a missense DCLRE1C variant in a later genetic analysis, and the association was replicated in an independent cohort. A later analysis found that TCR association rates varied across HLA loci, with DRB1 alleles showing the most associated TCRs and HLA-C alleles the fewest. In an earlier analysis of roughly 560 of the donors, most TCR beta V segments were observed in productive rearrangements about 87% or about 30% of the time, broadly matching IMGT annotations. The 87-base-pair reads could not distinguish some IMGT-functional V segments, including TRBV6-2 and TRBV6-3, so those segments were excluded. Some 15 rarely observed V segments, including chromosome 9 orphons, were excluded from the earlier analysis of about 600 of the donors because counts were too low. A later genetic analysis reported fewer N-insertions in productive TCRs among donors in an Asian-associated ancestry cluster than the roughly 640-donor mean. Linkage disequilibrium might explain the correlated functional status among segregating V segments, but an unknown experimental factor could not be excluded.

Cut back by 3 bases and 10 bases, the V and J ends lie 16 bases apart. CDR1 and CDR2 (MGHDK, SYGVNS) derive from the germline V gene. The CDR3 covers 15 residues, taking in both the cysteine and the phenylalanine. Just the 45-base CDR3 DNA is kept, in frame starting at base 1. Receptor amplification or capture employed the immunoSEQ multiplex PCR assay. For the multiplex PCR, a mixture combining 60 forward primers for TCR Vbeta segments and 13 reverse primers for TCR Jbeta segments was used. The CDR3 region of rearranged TCR beta genes was amplified from genomic DNA by a multiplex PCR assay. The Illumina HiSeq System was used to sequence the amplified TCR beta libraries as 87-base-pair reads. The original pipeline was this. A later analysis tallied 75 million to 85 million unique TCR beta chains across the approximately 670 repertoires, and about 12 million of those chains were shared by two or more donors. To remove PCR and sequencing errors, raw reads were error-corrected and collapsed into unique sequences using a nearest-neighbor algorithm that merged closely related sequences. Alignment of CDR3 sequences to IMGT reference sequences was used to assign V, D and J gene segments. For a sequence to be retained, a match of at least six nucleotides was required to both a V gene segment and a J gene segment. Rearrangements were called productive when the CDR3 lacked stop codons and stayed in frame with V and J; all others were non-productive. CDR3 was defined by IMGT convention, running from the second conserved V-encoded cysteine to the conserved J-encoded phenylalanine. The earlier analysis of approximately 500 of the donors excluded sequences that lacked an unambiguous match to a single V gene segment. An earlier analysis of 550 to 650 of the donors classified V segments as functional when productive rearrangements were above 56.7% and as segregating when the standard deviation between donors was above 5%. A statistical classification framework was developed to diagnose cytomegalovirus status using the catalog of TCR beta chain sequences. In a later analysis, V and J genes were assigned by comparing TCR nucleotide sequences against IMGT/GENE-DB human TR gene sequences. In a later analysis, CDR3 sequences and most-parsimonious VDJ recombination scenarios were assigned using the TCRdist pipeline. In a later analysis, every TCR beta chain was defined by the combination of its CDR3 amino acid sequence and its V-gene family, and reads without a unique V-gene family were dropped. In a later analysis, 500 to 700 highly shared, low-generation-probability nucleotide sequences were removed to address suspected cross-contamination and a sequencing artifact. In a later analysis, a clonal expansion index for each public chain was calculated from normalized within-repertoire ranks of inferred template counts. Generation probabilities in a later analysis came from a VDJ recombination model fitted to out-of-frame rearrangements, and those results were checked against IGoR. Hypergeometric tests were used in a later analysis to score TCR-TCR, TCR-HLA and TCR-CMV co-occurrence, with a repertoire-size bias correction applied to the TCR pairs. A later analysis estimated false discovery rates by permuting HLA or CMV assignments 20 times. A later analysis grouped co-occurring TCRs with DBSCAN, adding TCRdist sequence similarity when clustering within HLA-allele-positive subsets. Repertoires with fewer than 30,000 or more than 120,000 public chains, plus five repertoires with anomalous nucleotide sharing, were excluded from co-occurrence clustering. Here the immuneACCESS table is served through TCRdb, limited to in-frame sequences with V and J called. Missing clones are a known gap in these copies; in checked studies unresolved V genes cover under half, and the rest lacks a known reason. From that table come the V and J calls and clone size; the DNA was used to work out D and trimming. This sample has around 94,000 clones in its table, and roughly 78% of those were observed once. Jointly, the top ten make up around 4.4% of the sample.

Sequenced input: PBMCs. The origin of this receptor is a male donor in good health and CMV-seropositive. The chain is encoded by TRBV25-1 joined to TRBJ1-6; no D gene can be assigned with confidence. The nucleotide sequence is TGTGCCAGCAGTGATAGGGCCAGTGGGAGATCACCCCTCCACTTT. The resulting protein is CASSDRASGRSPLHF. The entire variable domain, with the stretches around the CDR3 drawn from the reference TRBV25-1 and TRBJ1-6 proteins, is EADIYQTPRYLVIGTGKKITLECSQTMGHDKMYWYQQDPGMELHLIHYSYGVNSTEKGDLSSESTVSRIRTEHFPLTLESARPSHTSQYLCASSDRASGRSPLHFGNGTRLTVT.